These T cell receptor beta chains were read from a single sample in a study of sequential checkpoint blockade in melanoma. Generated by immunoSEQ multiplex PCR, the TCRdb table keeps only in-frame clones and is missing some. The sample includes just over 20,000 clones, about 27% seen only once; the top ten take roughly 6.7%. The sample here was tumor tissue (inferred from file names), taken from a patient given nivolumab and ipilimumab in sequence. The receptor set was obtained from a human donor with melanoma. CDR3s include the opening cysteine and the closing phenylalanine or tryptophan. Not all rows give a size; the values are once, few, many and, for expanded clones, a class.

J	V	size	CDR3
TRBJ2-1	TRBV6-8	.	CASSSLLEEREMGEQFF
TRBJ2-1	TRBV6-8	few	CASSYPSGNPYNEQFF
TRBJ2-7	TRBV5-1	.	CASSWSGRSDEQYF
TRBJ1-1	TRBV19	few	CASSNGGWNTEAFF
TRBJ1-5	TRBV15	medium-sized	CATSRKLQGWSNQPQHF
TRBJ2-1	TRBV11-3	.	CASSLKRATYNEQFF
TRBJ1-5	TRBV19	few	CASSRDRNQPQHF
TRBJ2-3	TRBV1	few	CASSQVDRGSDTQYF
TRBJ1-3	TRBV9	few	CASSVNRGPGNTIYF
TRBJ2-2	TRBV6-8	.	CAISPGDRGNTGELFF
TRBJ2-6	TRBV4-1	.	CASSQALGISGANVLTF
TRBJ1-4	TRBV18	.	CASQQGATNEKLFF
TRBJ1-1	TRBV11-3	many	CASSLELRGVNTEAFF
TRBJ2-3	TRBV11-3	.	CASSSGQEYTDTQYF
TRBJ1-2	TRBV5-1	.	CASSPEGQGSGYTF
TRBJ2-1	TRBV11-3	many	CASSLRTSGSVDEQFF
TRBJ2-6	TRBV6-8	.	CASSSLTGMSGANVLTF
TRBJ2-7	TRBV6-8	few	CAISPGLAKASSYEQYF
TRBJ1-1	TRBV6-8	.	CASSLAGLRTEAFF
TRBJ2-2	TRBV5-1	.	CASSRTSGSSTGELFF
TRBJ2-4	TRBV6-8	few	CASSKEAGGFRAKNIQYF
TRBJ2-3	TRBV9	.	CASSVEGLTDTQYF
TRBJ2-7	TRBV7-1	.	CASSQLPGTPEYF
TRBJ1-2	TRBV6-8	few	CASSLSGGYGYTF
TRBJ1-5	TRBV28	medium-sized	CASSPPGLGQPQHF
TRBJ1-5	TRBV19	.	CASSSLKDRGNQPQHF
TRBJ2-3	TRBV9	.	CASSVPEDTQYF
TRBJ2-2	TRBV12-5	.	CASGLVRDTGVEAGELFF
TRBJ2-7	TRBV6-8	.	CASSYSSLAGGYEQYF
TRBJ2-7	TRBV28	few	CASSSGTGGTYEQYF
TRBJ2-6	TRBV19	.	CASKSDPSGANVLTF
TRBJ1-2	TRBV6-8	few	CASSSRGAGYGYTF
TRBJ2-5	TRBV28	.	CASSFLGGETQYF
TRBJ1-5	TRBV11-3	many	CASSLGGTDSNQPQHF
TRBJ2-7	TRBV6-8	few	CASSPGTEAYEQYF
TRBJ2-6	TRBV9	few	CASSGLSGANVLTF
TRBJ1-1	TRBV5-1	.	CASSMIQGNTEAFF
TRBJ2-7	TRBV6-8	.	CASSPFGGVHEQYF
TRBJ2-7	TRBV19	.	CASSTGTNYEQYF
TRBJ2-3	TRBV25-1	.	CASSEGHSTDTQYF
TRBJ2-3	TRBV2	many	CASSERNRVADTQYF
TRBJ2-1	TRBV18	.	CASSPGLAGVNEQFF
TRBJ2-2	TRBV28	.	CASTASGRAGNTGELFF
TRBJ2-7	TRBV9	.	CASSVDGTSGEQYF
TRBJ2-3	TRBV11-3	few	CASSLKDFTDTQYF
TRBJ1-5	TRBV2	.	CASSDSGGAQPQHF